The source of this T cell receptor (beta chain) is a study of T-cell memory formation after mild COVID-19. Study-level results: The appearance of some responding clones in pre-infection memory suggested that cross-reactive memory joined. Shrinking CD4+ clones were chiefly CM and EM; CD8+ ones were chiefly EMRA. Still unconfirmed is whether the second-wave clones peaking on day 37 recognized SARS-CoV-2. A second wave expanding day 15 to 37 was CD4+-biased; contracting clones were balanced.

On this clonotype itself: What it recognizes is unknown.

This CDR3 comprises 14 residues. Trimming shortened V by 6 bases and J by 2 bases, and 13 bases separated the two germline ends. MiXCR, run by TCRdb on the 5' RACE reads, gives a single entry per CDR3 protein. The sample yields 250,000 to 350,000 distinct CDR3 sequences, 15% to 20% seen once. The chain recombines TRBV12-3 or TRBV12-4 with TRBJ1-1, with TRBD1 as a possible D gene (6 bases). The sequencing input was PBMCs or a T cell subset sorted from them (not recorded which). The receptor was derived from a man in his late teens or twenties who had mild COVID-19 (a few samples of this study predate the infection). Cell type and time point are not known. The CDR3 DNA reads TGTGCCAGCAGCTACGGGACACTTAACACTGAAGCTTTCTTT. Its protein is CASSYGTLNTEAFF.